One and the same sample provided the 9 T cell receptor beta chains below, sequenced in a study of T cells after yellow fever vaccination. TCRdb called the 5' RACE reads again in MiXCR, with one record for every CDR3 protein. The repertoire consists of about 69,000 distinct CDR3 sequences, with 5.5% to 7.5% occurring once and the leading ten covering 2.2%. Sequenced material: CD4+ T cells sorted from PBMCs, taken approximately 16 days after the first yellow fever vaccination. These receptors originate from a man aged 18-30 years who received the YFV17D yellow fever vaccine.

This clonotype was detected ten times or more. This rearrangement joins TRBV6-1 to TRBJ2-1; D might be TRBD2 (6 bases). Trimming removed 6 bases from V and 6 bases from J, with 18 bases in between. The CDR3 is 15 residues long. Germline CDR1 reads MNHNS; CDR2 reads SASEGT. The CDR3 DNA follows: TGTGCCAGCAGCCCCGAGGTCGGGGGTCGCAATGAGCAGTTCTTC. It translates to CASSPEVGGRNEQFF.

This clonotype was detected ten times or more. The chain carries TRBV10-3 and TRBJ1-5, with D possibly being TRBD1 (5 bases). V was trimmed by 7 bases and J by 4 bases, leaving 17 bases between them. This CDR3 has 15 amino acids. The germline gives CDR1 ENHRY, CDR2 SYGVKD. In DNA form, the CDR3 reads TGTGCCATCAAAAAGGACGGACAACATAATCAGCCCCAGCATTTT. Protein sequence: CAIKKDGQHNQPQHF.

This clonotype was counted many times. V is TRBV7-2 and J is TRBJ2-1; D possibly matches TRBD1 or TRBD2 (5 bases each). Trimming took off 7 bases at V and 10 bases at J, with 14 bases between the two ends. CDR3 length: 12 residues. Germline V lookup: CDR1 SGHTA, CDR2 FQGNSA. CDR3 nucleotides: TGTGCCAGCACCCCGAATTGGGACGAGCAGTTCTTC. Its translation is CASTPNWDEQFF.

This clonotype was picked up many times. The chain uses TRBV4-3 and TRBJ2-2; the match to TRBD2 covers 7 bases. The CDR3 covers 18 residues. The V and J ends lost 0 bases and 11 bases, in that order; junction bases with no gene match: 18. Germline V lookup: CDR1 LGHNA, CDR2 YSLEER. CDR3 in amino acids: CASSQDTRAAGRVGELFF. CDR3 DNA sequence: TGCGCCAGCAGCCAAGACACGAGAGCTGCAGGGAGGGTCGGTGAGCTGTTTTTT.

This clonotype came up many times. The rearrangement uses TRBV6-5 and TRBJ2-7; 11 nucleotides line up with TRBD1. The length of the CDR3 is 15 residues. With 6 bases clipped from V and 3 bases from J, the junction kept 7 bases outside the gene matches. Germline loops: CDR1 MNHEY, CDR2 SVGAGI. This CDR3 is CASRPGQGAYYEQYV. The DNA for the CDR3 is TGTGCCAGCAGGCCCGGACAGGGGGCCTACTACGAGCAGTACGTC.

At least ten counts were recorded for this clonotype. V and J are TRBV20-1 and TRBJ1-2, with TRBD1 as a possible D gene (6 bases). The CDR3 is 14 residues long. Germline V lookup: CDR1 DFQATT, CDR2 SNEGSKA (reference sequence). The V end was cut by 2 bases, the J end by 8 bases, with 18 bases between. CDR3 bases: TGCAGTGCTAGACGCCCAGCCCAAGGGGGAGGCTACACCTTC. It encodes CSARRPAQGGGYTF.

This clonotype appeared a few times. The V call is TRBV5-1, the J call TRBJ2-5; D remains unclear. V shed 0 bases and J shed 3 bases, with 9 bases lying between them. The germline V gene encodes CDR1 SGHRS and CDR2 YFSETQ. The CDR3 sequence is 14 residues long. Here the CDR3 DNA reads TGCGCCAGCAGCTTGGGGGAATCCAAAGAGACCCAGTACTTC. This gives the protein CASSLGESKETQYF.

At least ten counts were recorded for this clonotype. The gene calls are TRBV7-9 and TRBJ2-1; no firm D call. The CDR3 has 13 amino acids. CDR1 and CDR2 from the germline V gene are SEHNR and FQNEAQ (reference sequence). V lost 5 bases and J 5 bases, leaving 10 bases between the germline ends. The CDR3 region is CASSPRVNNEQFF. The CDR3 DNA sequence: TGTGCCAGCAGCCCCCGGGTCAACAATGAGCAGTTCTTC.

Many counts were recorded for this clonotype. The chain has TRBV5-1 and TRBJ2-1; D is undetermined. V lost 0 bases, J lost 3 bases, and 7 bases lay in between. Per the germline V gene, CDR1 is SGHRS and CDR2 is YFSETQ. This CDR3 spans 14 amino acids. Written as DNA, the CDR3 is TGCGCCAGCAGCTTGGTGCAGAGCTACAATGAGCAGTTCTTC. As protein: CASSLVQSYNEQFF.